Shown below are 27 T cell receptor beta chains from a single sample sequenced in a study of blood T cell repertoires in COVID-19 (dated by TCRdb to the early 2020s). The library was prepared using the immunoSEQ multiplex PCR assay. Here the immuneACCESS table is served through TCRdb, limited to in-frame sequences with V and J called. Missing clones are a known gap in these copies; in checked studies unresolved V genes cover under half, and the rest lacks a known reason. For this sample there are more than 60,000 clones; about nine tenths appear just once. The ten most abundant clones make up around 7% of the sample. What was sequenced was peripheral blood. These receptor sequences come from a human donor in a cohort sampled during active COVID-19.

V usage is TRBV10-3 and J usage is TRBJ1-1; perhaps TRBD1 as D (5 bases). CDR1 is ENHRY, CDR2 SYGVKD, per germline. V gave up 9 bases and J gave up 3 bases, with 17 bases separating them. The CDR3 sequence is 14 residues long. Written as DNA, the CDR3 is TGTGCCATGAACCGGGGGGGAAGGGACACTGAAGCTTTCTTT. It yields the protein CAMNRGGRDTEAFF.

The chain's CDR3 is CASSNTGVGNTIYF. CDR3 nucleotide sequence: TGTGCCAGCAGTAACACAGGGGTTGGAAACACCATATATTTT. The chain combines TRBV6-5 with TRBJ1-3; 7 bases match TRBD1. V gave up 5 bases and J gave up 3 bases; unmatched junction bases: 4. Germline CDR1 is MNHEY and CDR2 is SVGAGI. The CDR3 spans 14 residues.

V usage is TRBV6-6 and J usage is TRBJ2-3; 13 bases map to TRBD2. V shed 5 bases and J 2 bases; nucleotides not matched to a gene: 22. Germline CDR1 MNHNY, CDR2 SVGAGI (reference sequence). The CDR3 spans 22 residues. The CDR3: CASSHSPPVTSGGPRNTDTQYF. For the CDR3, the DNA is TGTGCCAGCAGTCACAGCCCTCCCGTGACTAGCGGGGGGCCCAGAAACACAGATACGCAGTATTTT.

V and J are TRBV7-8 and TRBJ1-4; 7 positions match TRBD1. The CDR3 loop spans 15 amino acids. The ends lost 5 bases at V and 4 bases at J; junction bases unmatched: 7. CDR1 is SGHVS and CDR2 is FQNEAQ in the germline V gene. The CDR3 sequence: CASSPRQGFNEKLFF. In DNA, the CDR3 is TGTGCCAGCAGCCCCCGACAGGGCTTTAATGAAAAACTGTTTTTT.

The V and J genes are TRBV10-1 and TRBJ1-1; TRBD1 is a possible D gene (6 bases). The germline V gene has CDR1 WNHNN and CDR2 SYGVQD (reference sequence). V was cut by 3 bases and J by 0 bases, with 17 bases left in between. CDR3 length: 17 amino acids. DNA of the CDR3: TGCGCCAGCAGTGAAAGGCTTGGACAGAACCTGAACACTGAAGCTTTCTTT. Its translation: CASSERLGQNLNTEAFF.

The chain couples TRBV3-1 (or the pseudogene TRBV3-2) to TRBJ2-5; 7 bases fit TRBD1. Looked up from germline, CDR1 is LGHDT and CDR2 is YNNKEL (reference sequence). This CDR3 is built from 15 residues. Germline trimming cut 5 bases from V and 1 base from J; bases unmatched to any gene: 7. DNA for the CDR3: TGTGCCAGCAGCACCAGGACAGGCCTCCAAGAGACCCAGTACTTC. Translating it yields CASSTRTGLQETQYF.

The chain combines TRBV9 with TRBJ2-5; 11 bases are a match to TRBD1. The germline V gene has CDR1 SGDLS and CDR2 YYNGEE. V was pared by 3 bases and J by 5 bases, with 6 bases of the junction left unmatched. The CDR3 spans 15 residues. CDR3 nucleotides: TGTGCCAGCAGCGCCCGGGACAGGGGGGTGGAGACCCAGTACTTC. Translated: CASSARDRGVETQYF.

V gene TRBV5-1 combines with J gene TRBJ1-1; D gene unclear. The CDR3 runs to 13 residues. V lost 4 bases, J lost 0 bases, and 7 bases lay in between. In germline, CDR1 is SGHRS, CDR2 YFSETQ. The CDR3 sequence: CASSPEVNTEAFF. For the CDR3, the DNA is TGCGCCAGCAGCCCCGAGGTGAACACTGAAGCTTTCTTT.

This clone was detected only once. V usage is TRBV9 and J usage is TRBJ1-6; 9 bases are a match to TRBD1. Trimming at V came to 0 bases and at J to 7 bases, leaving 23 bases not matched to a gene. CDR3 size: 22 residues. Germline V gives CDR1 SGDLS, CDR2 YYNGEE. The CDR3 loop is CASSVGASLLETPGTGNSPLHF. The CDR3 nucleotides read TGTGCCAGCAGCGTAGGGGCGAGTTTGTTGGAGACCCCCGGGACAGGGAATTCACCCCTCCACTTT.

Comment on this clone: Compared with germline, one end of the junction differs, possibly owing to a read error. CDR3 bases: TGTGCCAGCAGCCTAGGTAGCGGGGTGAGCACAGATACGCAGTATTTT. The encoded protein is CASSLGSGVSTDTQYF. This chain connects TRBV13 to TRBJ2-3, with 8 bases fitting TRBD2. Per germline, CDR1 PRHDT and CDR2 FYEKMQ (reference sequence). The CDR3 extends over 16 amino acids.

The J gene is TRBJ2-7, the V gene TRBV2; 8 positions agree with TRBD2. J lost 5 bases, V lost 6 bases, and 15 bases had no gene match. The germline V gene has CDR1 SNHLY and CDR2 FYNNEI. This CDR3 region has 16 residues. The DNA for the CDR3 is TGTGCCAGCAGGGTTGGGCTTCGGGGGGGCTGGGACGAGCAGTACTTC. Protein product: CASRVGLRGGWDEQYF.

This rearrangement joins TRBV3-1 (or the pseudogene TRBV3-2) to TRBJ1-2; 8 nucleotides match TRBD1. The CDR3 runs 15 residues. Germline V gene data show CDR1 as LGHDT and CDR2 as YNNKEL (reference sequence). With 1 base clipped from V and 8 bases from J, the junction kept 9 bases outside the gene matches. CDR3 DNA sequence: TGTGCCAGCAGCCAAGGGATCGGACAGGGAGAGGGCTACACCTTC. Amino acids: CASSQGIGQGEGYTF.

This rearrangement joins TRBV6-5 to TRBJ2-1, with 7 bases lining up with TRBD1. Germline V lookup: CDR1 MNHEY, CDR2 SVGAGI. This CDR3 region has 16 residues. V shed 2 bases and J 6 bases; nucleotides not matched to a gene: 10. Here the CDR3 DNA reads TGTGCCAGCAGTTACGCACTCACAGGGGCAAGCAATGAGCAGTTCTTC. Its translation: CASSYALTGASNEQFF.

The rearrangement uses TRBV2 and TRBJ2-5; 8 nucleotides match TRBD2. Germline V gene data show CDR1 as SNHLY and CDR2 as FYNNEI. The CDR3 spans 15 residues. V shed 3 bases, J shed 1 base, and the junction held 4 bases outside the gene matches. CDR3 coding DNA: TGTGCCAGCAGTGATGGGCGGGGGGCCCAAGAGACCCAGTACTTC. Its protein product is CASSDGRGAQETQYF.

The chain uses TRBV5-8 and TRBJ2-3; D may be TRBD2 (6 bases). The CDR3 spans 14 residues. CDR1 is SGHTS, CDR2 YDEGEE, per germline. V was trimmed by 1 base and J by 6 bases, leaving 12 bases between them. CDR3 sequence: CASSLPGAGDTQYF. CDR3 coding DNA: TGTGCCAGCAGCTTGCCCGGGGCGGGGGATACGCAGTATTTT.

V and J are TRBV5-1 and TRBJ1-1, with D unclear. The CDR3 totals 15 residues. Germline values: CDR1 SGHRS, CDR2 YFSETQ. With 3 bases removed from V and 1 base from J, the gap between germline ends came to 13 bases. The CDR3 DNA reads TGCGCCAGCAGCTCGCTACAGACACCGAACACTGAAGCTTTCTTT. This gives the protein CASSSLQTPNTEAFF.

The rearrangement links TRBV15 to TRBJ2-7; 9 bases fit TRBD1. CDR3 length equals 13 residues. The J segment lost 6 bases and the V segment lost 4 bases, leaving 4 bases of the junction unmatched. Germline V gene data show CDR1 as LNHNV and CDR2 as YYDKDF (reference sequence). CDR3 sequence reads: CATSMGQGGEQYF. DNA of the CDR3: TGTGCCACCAGCATGGGACAGGGTGGCGAGCAGTACTTC.

The chain has TRBV12-3 or TRBV12-4 and TRBJ1-2, with D hard to call. The V gene lost 1 base and the J gene lost 4 bases, with 4 bases spanning the gap. CDR3 length equals 12 residues. CDR3 loop: CASSLVSYGYTF. CDR3 in DNA: TGTGCCAGCAGTTTAGTATCCTATGGCTACACCTTC.

The rearrangement links TRBV7-2 to TRBJ2-1, with 7 bases identical to TRBD2. Per the germline V gene, CDR1 is SGHTA and CDR2 is FQGNSA. The junction had 6 bases not matched to a gene; V was cut back by 1 base and J by 3 bases. The CDR3 is made up of 16 amino acids. The DNA of the CDR3 is TGTGCCAGCAGCTTAGGGCTGGGGGGGAACTACAATGAGCAGTTCTTC. Translated: CASSLGLGGNYNEQFF.

This chain uses TRBV9 with TRBJ1-3; D is possibly TRBD1 (5 bases). The CDR3 loop spans 17 amino acids. Germline CDR1 is SGDLS and CDR2 is YYNGEE. V was pared by 0 bases and J by 0 bases, with 13 bases between. The CDR3 region has the DNA TGTGCCAGCAGCGTAGCTCCAGGGATGAGCTCTGGAAACACCATATATTTT. It translates to CASSVAPGMSSGNTIYF.

About this clone itself: The junction departs from the called germline gene at one end, perhaps through a read error. The chain links TRBV7-7 to TRBJ2-5, with D tentatively TRBD2 (5 bases). This CDR3 has 14 amino acids. The germline V gene encodes CDR1 SSHAT and CDR2 FNYEAQ (reference sequence). Here the CDR3 DNA reads TGTGCTAGCAGCTTATCCGGGGAGAGCGAGACCCAGTACTTC. Protein sequence: CASSLSGESETQYF.

This chain links TRBV2 with TRBJ2-3; no reliable D call. Germline assignment: CDR1 SNHLY and CDR2 FYNNEI. The CDR3 contains 14 residues. V was pared by 4 bases and J by 0 bases, with 8 bases between. This CDR3 is CASSVAPSTDTQYF. In nucleotides, the CDR3 is TGTGCCAGCAGTGTAGCCCCGAGCACAGATACGCAGTATTTT.

With respect to this clone: Germline and junction disagree at one end, which may indicate a read error. The chain joins TRBV7-9 to TRBJ1-3, with D hard to call. Germline V lookup: CDR1 SEHNR, CDR2 FQNEAQ (reference sequence). The CDR3 has 13 residues. For the CDR3, the DNA is TGTGCCAGCAGCCCAGAAACGGGGTCGGCTCCTAATTTT. As protein: CASSPETGSAPNF.

CDR3 coding DNA: TGTGCCAGCAGTTTATGTTGGTACGGGGGGGATACGCAGTATTTT. As protein: CASSLCWYGGDTQYF. The rearrangement links TRBV27 to TRBJ2-3, with 7 bases matching TRBD2. V was clipped by 1 base and J by 6 bases; unmatched bases: 7. Germline V gene lookup returns CDR1 MNHEY and CDR2 SMNVEV (reference sequence). The CDR3 is 15 amino acids.

The rearrangement joins TRBV7-2 to TRBJ1-6; tentatively, D is TRBD1 (5 bases). Trimming removed 5 bases at V and 3 bases at J, with 11 bases between. In germline, CDR1 is SGHTA, CDR2 FQGNSA. The CDR3 is made up of 15 amino acids. This CDR3 reads CASSPGVSYNSPLHF. The CDR3, as DNA: TGTGCCAGCAGCCCGGGGGTGAGCTATAATTCACCCCTCCACTTT.

A word on this clone: The sample has other DNA sequences that encode this CDR3 too. The rearrangement links TRBV5-1 to TRBJ2-1, with D tentatively TRBD2 (5 bases). CDR3 length: 15 residues. V was cut by 0 bases and J by 1 base, with 8 bases left in between. CDR1 is SGHRS, CDR2 YFSETQ, per germline. The CDR3 here is CASSLDGVSYNEQFF. Here the CDR3 DNA reads TGCGCCAGCAGCTTGGACGGGGTTTCCTACAATGAGCAGTTCTTC.

The V and J genes are TRBV5-6 and TRBJ1-2; 8 nucleotides match TRBD1. The CDR3 has 15 residues. Looked up from germline, CDR1 is SGHDT and CDR2 is YYEEEE. The V and J ends lost 4 bases and 4 bases, in that order; junction bases with no gene match: 9. The CDR3 DNA follows: TGTGCCAGCAGCGTACCTCAGGGGGCAGGCTATGGCTACACCTTC. This encodes CASSVPQGAGYGYTF.